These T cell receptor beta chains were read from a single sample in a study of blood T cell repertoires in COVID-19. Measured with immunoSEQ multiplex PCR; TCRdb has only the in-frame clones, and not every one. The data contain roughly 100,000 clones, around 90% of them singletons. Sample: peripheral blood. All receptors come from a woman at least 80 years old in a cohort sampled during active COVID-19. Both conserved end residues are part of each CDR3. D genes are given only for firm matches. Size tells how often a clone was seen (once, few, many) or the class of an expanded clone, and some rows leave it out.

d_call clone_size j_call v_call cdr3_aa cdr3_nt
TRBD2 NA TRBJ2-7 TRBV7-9 CASSFLAGYEQYF TGTGCCAGCAGCTTTTTAGCGGGCTACGAGCAGTACTTC
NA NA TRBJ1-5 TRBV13 CASSLANSNQPQHF TGTGCCAGCAGCTTAGCCAATAGCAATCAGCCCCAGCATTTT
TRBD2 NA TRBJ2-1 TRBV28 CASSFGGRADEQFF TGTGCCAGCAGTTTCGGCGGGAGGGCCGATGAGCAGTTCTTC
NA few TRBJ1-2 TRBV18 CASSPPQGLTYGYTF TGTGCCAGCTCACCACCCCAGGGTCTAACGTATGGCTACACCTTC
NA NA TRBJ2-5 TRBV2 CASNRGGSETQYF TGTGCCAGCAACAGGGGGGGCTCAGAGACCCAGTACTTC
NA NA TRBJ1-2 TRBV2 CASSEAGNYGYTF TGTGCCAGCAGTGAGGCAGGAAACTATGGCTACACCTTC
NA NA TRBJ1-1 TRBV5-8 CASSLLPGVGTEAFF TGTGCCAGCAGCCTCCTCCCGGGAGTGGGCACTGAAGCTTTCTTT
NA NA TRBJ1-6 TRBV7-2 CASRDQKGGSYNSPLHF TGTGCCAGCAGAGATCAAAAAGGGGGTTCCTATAATTCACCCCTCCACTTT
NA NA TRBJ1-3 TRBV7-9 CASSHDGQSGNTIYF TGTGCCAGCAGTCACGACGGACAGTCTGGAAACACCATATATTTT
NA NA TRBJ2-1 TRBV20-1 CSALPSNEQFF TGCAGTGCTCTTCCTAGTAATGAGCAGTTCTTC
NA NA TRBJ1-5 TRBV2 CASSQHRVDRVGNNQPQHF TGTGCCAGCAGTCAACACAGGGTGGATAGGGTAGGGAACAATCAGCCCCAGCATTTT
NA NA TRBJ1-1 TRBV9 CASSVNSGGNTEAFF TGTGCCAGCAGCGTAAACAGCGGCGGGAACACTGAAGCTTTCTTT
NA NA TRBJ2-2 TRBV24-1 CATSDLRAGTYTGELFF TGTGCCACCAGTGATTTGCGGGCAGGGACATACACCGGGGAGCTGTTTTTT
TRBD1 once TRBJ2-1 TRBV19 CASSGMDRLNNEQFF TGTGCCAGTAGTGGGATGGACAGGTTGAACAATGAGCAGTTCTTC
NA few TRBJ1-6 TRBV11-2 CASSLGGRDSPLHF TGTGCCAGCAGCTTAGGAGGGCGTGATTCACCCCTCCACTTT
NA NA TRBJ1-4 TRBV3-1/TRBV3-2 CASSQDNTAGSRKLFF TGTGCCAGCAGCCAAGATAATACCGCGGGGTCGAGGAAACTGTTTTTT
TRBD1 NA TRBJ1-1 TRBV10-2 CASSALTGRNTEAFF TGCGCCAGCAGCGCCTTGACAGGGAGAAACACTGAAGCTTTCTTT
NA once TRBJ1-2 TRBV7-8 CASSFQINYGYTF TGTGCCAGCAGCTTTCAAATTAACTATGGCTACACCTTC
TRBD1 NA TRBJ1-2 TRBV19 CASSIDGRQGYGYTF TGTGCCAGTAGTATAGACGGCCGACAGGGCTATGGCTACACCTTC
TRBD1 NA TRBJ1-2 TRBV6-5 CASTPGQGYGYTF TGTGCCAGCACCCCGGGACAGGGGTATGGCTACACCTTC
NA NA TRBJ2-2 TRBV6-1 CASSEIWASNTGELFF TGTGCCAGCAGTGAAATTTGGGCCTCGAACACCGGGGAGCTGTTTTTT
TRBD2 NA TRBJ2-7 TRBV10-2 CASSATSGSLSYEQYF TGCGCCAGCAGCGCCACTAGCGGGAGTCTATCCTACGAGCAGTACTTC
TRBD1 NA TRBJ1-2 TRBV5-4 CASRPGQGASNYGYTF TGTGCCAGCAGGCCGGGACAGGGGGCGTCTAACTATGGCTACACCTTC
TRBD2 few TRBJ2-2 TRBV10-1 CASSEGLAGGSLAGELFF TGCGCCAGCAGTGAGGGACTAGCGGGAGGGTCCTTGGCCGGGGAGCTGTTTTTT
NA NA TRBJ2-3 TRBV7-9 CASSYSGSTDTQYF TGTGCCAGCAGCTACAGTGGCAGCACAGATACGCAGTATTTT
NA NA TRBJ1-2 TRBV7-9 CASSQEAAPYGYTF TGTGCCAGCAGCCAAGAGGCGGCTCCCTATGGCTACACCTTC
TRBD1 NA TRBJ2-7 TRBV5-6 CASSLQGGYEQYF TGTGCCAGCAGCTTACAGGGGGGCTACGAGCAGTACTTC
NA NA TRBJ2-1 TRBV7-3 CASSLTGSYNEQFF TGTGCCAGCAGCCTCACGGGCTCCTACAATGAGCAGTTCTTC